This T cell receptor beta chain derives from a study of siplizumab effects on memory and regulatory T cells. The study's findings and limits: Mappable alloreactive CD4+ clones averaged 68.8% Treg-derived with siplizumab versus 26.9% in controls. A significant reduction in alloreactive sequences traceable to unstimulated CD4+ memory cells was produced by siplizumab.

TCRdb's copy holds only in-frame clones and misses some; the assay was immunoSEQ multiplex PCR. The top ten clones hold roughly 9.1% of a sample with more than 10,000 clones, under 40% of them seen once. V gave up 1 base and J gave up 2 bases, with 14 bases separating them. Per the germline V gene, CDR1 is SGHVS and CDR2 is FNYEAQ. The CDR3 loop spans 17 amino acids. In this sample, this clone turned up many times. The antigen remains undetermined. Cells from the mixed lymphocyte reaction underwent coculture for 5 to 6 days at 37 degrees C. Sequenced sample: CFSE-low (dividing) CD8+ T cells sorted from an allogeneic mixed lymphocyte reaction. The chain couples TRBV7-6 to TRBJ2-2; no reliable D call. The clonotype originates from a human donor in good health; the cells came from an allogeneic mixed lymphocyte reaction. The CDR3 coding sequence is TGTGCCAGCAGCTTAGGTGTCCCGGTGCCTAACACCGGGGAGCTGTTTTTT. It translates to CASSLGVPVPNTGELFF.